Here is one T cell receptor beta chain with its context. The antigen is unknown. Within the sample, other DNA sequences also encode this same CDR3. CD45RO-negative, CCR7-selected cells formed the naive CD8 fraction, which excluded terminally differentiated effector memory CD45RA+ cells. Every donor, a Caucasian adult, lived in Nashville, Tennessee. These data are taken from a study of shared clonotypes between healthy human individuals. General observations from the study: Naive subsets, compared against memory subsets, generally had larger estimated richness values. The four-donor shared clonotypes exceeded non-shared clonotypes in generation probability, with non-shared ones scoring lower.

The CDR3 loop spans 15 amino acids. Looked up from germline, CDR1 is MNHEY and CDR2 is SMNVEV (reference sequence). The V end lost 5 bases, the J end lost 4 bases, and 18 bases lay between the germline ends. The method was immunoSEQ multiplex PCR; TCRdb's version includes in-frame clones alone and lacks a portion of them. The top ten hold roughly 1% of the sample, which has some 2,000,000 clones, around 96% seen once. Sequencing was carried out using naive CD8+ T cells sorted from blood. This receptor was identified in a man in his late teens or twenties in good health. J is TRBJ2-7 and V is TRBV27; tentatively, D is TRBD1 (9 bases). The CDR3 DNA follows: TGTGCCAGCAGTCTTACAGGGGGCGGGAGGTACGAGCAGTACTTC. This encodes CASSLTGGGRYEQYF.